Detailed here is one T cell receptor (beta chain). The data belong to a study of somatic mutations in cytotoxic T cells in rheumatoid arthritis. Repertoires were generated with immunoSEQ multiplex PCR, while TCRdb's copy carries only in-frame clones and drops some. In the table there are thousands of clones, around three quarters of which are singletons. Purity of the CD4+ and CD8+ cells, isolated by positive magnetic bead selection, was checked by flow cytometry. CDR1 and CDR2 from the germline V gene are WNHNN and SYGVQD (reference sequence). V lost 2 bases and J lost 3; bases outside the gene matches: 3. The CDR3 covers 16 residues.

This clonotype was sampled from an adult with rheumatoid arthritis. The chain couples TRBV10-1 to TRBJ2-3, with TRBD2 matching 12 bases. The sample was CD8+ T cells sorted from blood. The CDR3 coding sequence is TGCGCCAGCAGTGAGAGACTAGCGGGGGTTACAGATACGCAGTATTTT. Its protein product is CASSERLAGVTDTQYF.